The sequence of this T cell receptor beta chain was determined in a study of blood T cell repertoires in COVID-19. Overall study: T cells, B-cell-depleted T cells, or PBMCs supplied cDNA or gDNA.

Seattle patient enrollment occurred during active infection, with longitudinal follow-up thereafter. CDR3 length equals 17 residues. Germline CDR1 reads LGHDT; CDR2 reads YNNKEL (reference sequence). V lost 0 bases and J lost 8; bases outside the gene matches: 8. In the original analysis: How many nucleated cells were present was estimated from reference gene primer amplification. The protocol was immunoSEQ multiplex PCR, while the TCRdb copy is restricted to in-frame clones and leaves out a portion. From that table come the V and J calls and clone size; the DNA was used to work out D and trimming. Of nearly 200,000 clones detected, 70% to 90% appear once; the ten largest clones hold around 0.93%.

The receptor's source is a man in his sixties with COVID-19, enrolled during active disease. Material for sequencing was peripheral blood. The rearrangement uses TRBV3-1 (or the pseudogene TRBV3-2) and TRBJ2-1; 12 nucleotides align to TRBD2. This chain's CDR3 is CASSQDLTSGSLDEQFF. Here the CDR3 DNA reads TGTGCCAGCAGCCAAGATTTGACTAGCGGGAGTTTGGATGAGCAGTTCTTC.